This TCR beta chain was identified during a study of blood T cell repertoires in COVID-19. A few counts support this clone. Produced via immunoSEQ multiplex PCR; TCRdb's table is partial and in-frame only. Among 250,000 or so clones listed, 87% were seen once. The CDR3 consists of 18 residues. Trimming took 0 bases from V and 2 from J; bases not matched to a gene: 8. Germline lookup yields CDR1 LGHDT and CDR2 YNNKEL (reference sequence). This receptor was identified in a woman aged 25 to 45 with acute COVID-19. This rearrangement joins TRBV3-1 (or the pseudogene TRBV3-2) to TRBJ2-1; TRBD1 agrees at 9 bases. Material: PBMCs or T cells enriched from blood (not recorded which). The chain's CDR3 is CASSQDSQGARPYNEQFF. For the CDR3, the DNA is TGTGCCAGCAGCCAAGATTCACAGGGGGCGCGTCCCTACAATGAGCAGTTCTTC.